Listed below are T cell receptor beta chains from one sample, sequenced in a study of cytomegalovirus exposure and HLA in healthy donors. The repertoire was sequenced with immunoSEQ multiplex PCR; TCRdb's copy has only in-frame clones and lacks some. The sample lists some 150,000 clones, around three quarters seen once, with approximately 2.3% in the top ten. The sample was PBMCs. The receptors shown here come from a man aged 35 to 55 in good health and CMV-seronegative. The CDR3 runs from the conserved cysteine through the conserved F or W. The D gene is left open where the match is weak. Some rows mark clone size as missing; the rest say once, few, many or name a class of expanded clone.

v_call	d_call	j_call	clone_size	cdr3_aa	cdr3_nt
TRBV28	TRBD1	TRBJ2-3	NA	CASSTGTEFTDTQYF	TGTGCCAGCAGCACTGGGACAGAATTCACAGATACGCAGTATTTT
TRBV19	NA	TRBJ2-2	NA	CASSIFRGGTGELFF	TGTGCCAGTAGTATATTCCGGGGTGGCACCGGGGAGCTGTTTTTT
TRBV7-2	NA	TRBJ2-5	NA	CASSLNSGTPSRDQYF	TGTGCCAGCAGCTTAAACTCCGGGACACCTTCAAGAGACCAGTACTTC
TRBV7-6	TRBD2	TRBJ2-7	once	CASSSIGLAGPEQYF	TGTGCCAGCAGCTCGATCGGACTAGCGGGACCCGAGCAGTACTTC
TRBV28	NA	TRBJ2-1	NA	CASSLVGPSYNEQFF	TGTGCCAGCAGTTTGGTTGGTCCCAGCTACAATGAGCAGTTCTTC
TRBV21-1	NA	TRBJ2-6	NA	CASSKGRTGLGSGANGLTF	TGTGCCAGCAGCAAAGGTCGGACAGGCCTCGGCTCTGGGGCCAACGGCCTGACTTTC
TRBV11-2	TRBD2	TRBJ2-1	NA	CASSLSGRVDNEQFF	TGTGCCAGCAGCTTAAGCGGGAGGGTGGACAATGAGCAGTTCTTC
TRBV29-1	TRBD1	TRBJ2-6	NA	CSVRDRGLGANGLTF	TGCAGCGTCCGGGACAGGGGGCTTGGGGCCAACGGCCTGACTTTC
TRBV10-1	TRBD2	TRBJ2-7	few	CASSESLLREPRYEQYF	TGCGCCAGCAGTGAGTCGTTGTTGCGGGAGCCCCGGTACGAGCAGTACTTC
TRBV15	TRBD1	TRBJ1-3	NA	CATSSTYRDRDTGNTIYF	TGTGCCACCAGCAGTACTTACCGGGACAGGGATACTGGAAACACCATATATTTT
TRBV11-2	TRBD1	TRBJ2-1	NA	CASSRKGQANSYNEQFF	TGTGCCAGCAGCCGCAAGGGACAGGCGAACTCCTACAATGAGCAGTTCTTC
TRBV4-1	TRBD1	TRBJ2-3	NA	CASSQNRGDTQYF	TGCGCCAGCAGCCAAAACAGGGGGGATACGCAGTATTTT
TRBV5-4	NA	TRBJ2-3	NA	CASSFGGNGDTQYF	TGTGCCAGCAGCTTTGGCGGGAATGGAGATACGCAGTATTTT
TRBV29-1	TRBD2	TRBJ2-7	NA	CSVERGGGLREQYF	TGCAGCGTTGAAAGAGGCGGGGGGTTGCGGGAGCAGTACTTC
TRBV28	NA	TRBJ1-5	NA	CASKEGSGEILPQHF	TGTGCCAGCAAAGAGGGCTCAGGGGAGATTCTGCCCCAGCATTTT
TRBV30	TRBD2	TRBJ2-5	NA	CAWSFGGRALKAQYF	TGTGCCTGGAGTTTCGGAGGGAGGGCCCTAAAGGCCCAGTACTTC
TRBV15	NA	TRBJ2-2	NA	CATSRGGGGNTGELFF	TGTGCCACCAGCAGAGGGGGGGGCGGGAACACCGGGGAGCTGTTTTTT
TRBV14	NA	TRBJ2-2	once	CASSQFTSPGELFF	TGTGCCAGCAGCCAATTCACTAGCCCCGGGGAGCTGTTTTTT
TRBV18	TRBD1	TRBJ2-7	NA	CASSGTGGYEQYF	TGTGCCAGCTCAGGCACAGGGGGCTACGAGCAGTACTTC
TRBV7-8	NA	TRBJ2-2	few	CASSSGQTTGELFF	TGTGCCAGCAGCTCAGGACAGACCACCGGGGAGCTGTTTTTT
TRBV28	NA	TRBJ2-5	NA	CASSRRTHEETQYF	TGTGCCAGCAGTCGACGGACTCATGAAGAGACCCAGTACTTC
TRBV5-8	TRBD1	TRBJ2-3	NA	CASSVQGARLDTQYF	TGTGCCAGCAGCGTGCAGGGGGCGAGGTTAGATACGCAGTATTTT
TRBV19	NA	TRBJ2-7	NA	CASSISPGISYEQYF	TGTGCCAGTAGTATTTCGCCGGGGATCTCCTACGAGCAGTACTTC
TRBV7-2	NA	TRBJ2-3	NA	CASSLVGGYTDTQYF	TGTGCCAGCAGCTTAGTCGGGGGTTACACAGATACGCAGTATTTT
TRBV4-2	TRBD2	TRBJ2-1	NA	CASSQVGAFSGRNNEQFF	TGTGCCAGCAGCCAAGTCGGGGCTTTTAGCGGGAGAAACAATGAGCAGTTCTTC
TRBV14	TRBD2	TRBJ2-2	NA	CASSQAAGSTGELFF	TGTGCCAGCAGCCAAGCAGCGGGGTCCACCGGGGAGCTGTTTTTT
TRBV29-1	NA	TRBJ2-3	NA	CSVEPRTRGTDTQYF	TGCAGCGTTGAACCCCGGACGCGGGGCACAGATACGCAGTATTTT
TRBV10-3	NA	TRBJ2-7	NA	CAIGGNHLYGQYF	TGTGCCATCGGGGGGAACCACCTTTACGGGCAGTACTTC
TRBV7-2	NA	TRBJ2-7	NA	CASTQRRDSYEQYF	TGTGCCAGCACCCAGAGGCGGGACTCTTACGAGCAGTACTTC
TRBV28	TRBD2	TRBJ2-1	NA	CASRTVGLAVGNEQFF	TGTGCCAGCAGGACCGTCGGACTAGCGGTGGGGAATGAGCAGTTCTTC
TRBV5-6	NA	TRBJ2-6	NA	CASSLTDTGANGLTF	TGTGCCAGCAGCTTGACAGATACTGGGGCCAACGGCCTGACTTTC
TRBV18	TRBD1	TRBJ2-3	few	CASSGTGGYADTQYF	TGTGCCAGCTCGGGGACAGGGGGCTACGCAGATACGCAGTATTTT
TRBV5-1	NA	TRBJ1-2	NA	CASSAPKDSSNYGYTF	TGCGCCAGCAGCGCCCCTAAGGACAGCTCTAACTATGGCTACACCTTC
TRBV4-2	NA	TRBJ2-2	NA	CASSQGRGTGELFF	TGTGCCAGCAGCCAAGGGAGGGGCACCGGGGAGCTGTTTTTT
TRBV6-5	TRBD1	TRBJ1-2	NA	CASSYRTGTGYGYTF	TGTGCCAGCAGTTACCGCACCGGGACAGGCTATGGCTACACCTTC
TRBV9	NA	TRBJ2-5	NA	CASSVVDRQETQYF	TGTGCCAGCAGCGTAGTCGATAGACAAGAGACCCAGTACTTC
TRBV5-1	NA	TRBJ2-1	NA	CASSFGQGPYNEQFF	TGCGCCAGCAGCTTCGGCCAGGGGCCTTACAATGAGCAGTTCTTC
TRBV2	TRBD1	TRBJ2-7	NA	CASREQGPSYEQYF	TGTGCCAGCAGGGAACAGGGGCCGTCCTACGAGCAGTACTTC
TRBV20-1	NA	TRBJ2-1	NA	CSAPAEDEQFF	TGCAGTGCTCCCGCGGAGGATGAGCAGTTCTTC
TRBV6-1	NA	TRBJ1-3	NA	CASSEPHIGNTIYF	TGTGCCAGCAGTGAACCCCACATCGGAAACACCATATATTTT
TRBV7-8	TRBD1	TRBJ1-2	NA	CASSPSGWTGRAFGGYTF	TGTGCCAGCAGCCCCAGCGGGTGGACAGGTCGGGCATTCGGTGGCTACACCTTC
TRBV4-2	NA	TRBJ2-6	NA	CASSLAGGGGSGANVLTF	TGTGCCAGCAGCCTGGCAGGAGGTGGTGGCTCTGGGGCCAACGTCCTGACTTTC
TRBV28	TRBD1	TRBJ2-7	NA	CASSVIPGQGAYEQYF	TGTGCCAGCAGTGTCATCCCGGGACAGGGGGCATACGAGCAGTACTTC
TRBV5-6	NA	TRBJ2-3	NA	CASSRPAPSTDTQYF	TGTGCCAGCAGCCGACCAGCGCCAAGCACAGATACGCAGTATTTT
TRBV19	NA	TRBJ1-2	NA	CASKRGRGYGYTF	TGTGCCAGTAAAAGGGGCAGAGGCTATGGCTACACCTTC
TRBV28	NA	TRBJ2-3	NA	CASSLSGTTDTQYF	TGTGCCAGCAGTCTGAGCGGAACCACAGATACGCAGTATTTT
TRBV18	NA	TRBJ2-1	NA	CASSPGQSPRNEQFF	TGTGCCAGCTCACCAGGACAGTCGCCCCGGAATGAGCAGTTCTTC
TRBV7-8	NA	TRBJ2-5	NA	CASSPALGVWVEETQYF	TGTGCCAGCAGTCCCGCCCTAGGGGTGTGGGTTGAAGAGACCCAGTACTTC
TRBV30	NA	TRBJ2-5	few	CAQAYHQETQYF	TGTGCCCAAGCGTATCACCAAGAGACCCAGTACTTC
TRBV28	NA	TRBJ2-6	NA	CASSSPIGSGANVLTF	TGTGCCAGCAGTTCCCCCATCGGCTCTGGGGCCAACGTCCTGACTTTC
TRBV19	NA	TRBJ2-1	NA	CASRSGRGFHEQFF	TGTGCCAGTAGATCTGGACGGGGGTTCCATGAGCAGTTCTTC
TRBV6-6	NA	TRBJ2-3	few	CASRGEGGTDTQYF	TGTGCCAGCAGGGGGGAGGGGGGCACAGATACGCAGTATTTT
TRBV11-2	TRBD1	TRBJ2-7	NA	CASSFLGTGAYEQYF	TGTGCCAGCAGCTTCCTTGGGACAGGGGCTTACGAGCAGTACTTC
TRBV2	NA	TRBJ2-6	NA	CASTAGGSGANGLTF	TGTGCCAGCACTGCCGGAGGGTCCGGGGCCAACGGCCTGACTTTC
TRBV30	TRBD1	TRBJ2-7	NA	CAWSIWTGCYEQYF	TGTGCCTGGAGTATATGGACAGGCTGTTACGAGCAGTACTTC
TRBV4-3	TRBD2	TRBJ2-7	once	CANSQILAVLEQYF	TGCGCCAACAGCCAAATTCTAGCGGTATTGGAGCAGTACTTC
TRBV4-1	TRBD2	TRBJ2-7	NA	CASSPQGTRSYEQYF	TGCGCCAGCAGCCCCCAAGGGACTAGATCCTACGAGCAGTACTTC
TRBV19	TRBD1	TRBJ2-7	few	CASSSNRGRGYEQYF	TGTGCCAGTAGTTCCAACAGGGGGCGCGGGTACGAGCAGTACTTC
TRBV27	NA	TRBJ1-2	NA	CASSFRGGYGYTF	TGTGCCAGCAGTTTTCGGGGTGGCTATGGCTACACCTTC
TRBV5-6	TRBD2	TRBJ2-7	NA	CASSWLAGEEQYF	TGTGCCAGCAGCTGGCTAGCGGGAGAGGAGCAGTACTTC